One sample yielded the 23 T cell receptor beta chains listed below, sequenced in a study of CD8 T cells in ankylosing spondylitis. TCRdb reprocessed the 5' RACE reads with MiXCR, giving one entry per CDR3 protein. The table records about 360,000 distinct CDR3 sequences, approximately 22% of them present only once. Sequencing was done on a sample of blood, either unsorted or a sorted T cell fraction (not recorded which). These receptors were taken from a male donor with ankylosing spondylitis or in good health (not recorded which).

This clonotype was seen many times. The CDR3 region is CSVEAWGLSYNEQFF. CDR3 DNA sequence: TGCAGCGTTGAGGCGTGGGGGTTATCCTACAATGAGCAGTTCTTC. This sequence joins TRBV29-1 and TRBJ2-1; D is possibly TRBD1 or TRBD2 (5 bases each). This CDR3 comprises 15 residues. Trimming pared 3 bases from V and 1 base from J, leaving 13 bases between. Germline V gene sequence: CDR1 SQVTM, CDR2 ANQGSEA.

J is TRBJ2-3 and V is TRBV5-6; D is unresolved. V was cut by 2 bases and J by 4 bases, with 5 bases left in between. This CDR3 is 12 amino acids long. Germline CDR1 SGHDT, CDR2 YYEEEE. The CDR3 DNA reads TGTGCCAGCAGCTTTCGGTCAGATACGCAGTATTTT. It is translated as CASSFRSDTQYF.

The chain is built from TRBV6-1 and TRBJ2-1, with D hard to call. The V gene's germline CDR1 is MNHNS and CDR2 SASEGT. V gave up 9 bases and J gave up 3 bases, with 15 bases separating them. The length of the CDR3 is 14 residues. The CDR3 DNA sequence: TGTGCCAGTGCCCCCTTAGGGTACTACAATGAGCAGTTCTTC. It codes for CASAPLGYYNEQFF.

The V call is TRBV20-1, the J call TRBJ2-3; D might be TRBD1 or TRBD2, each matching 5 bases. V shed 7 bases and J shed 3 bases, with 20 bases lying between them. Germline V gene data show CDR1 as DFQATT and CDR2 as SNEGSKA (reference sequence). The CDR3 runs to 15 residues. In nucleotides, the CDR3 is TGCAGTGTTACAAACCGGGACCTGGGGACAGATACGCAGTATTTT. Translated: CSVTNRDLGTDTQYF.

The chain recombines TRBV4-2 with TRBJ2-7; D is possibly TRBD1 or TRBD2 (5 bases each). With 3 bases removed from V and 1 base from J, the gap between germline ends came to 10 bases. The V gene's germline CDR1 is LGHNA and CDR2 YNFKEQ. CDR3 length: 14 amino acids. This CDR3 is CASSHLGASYEQYF. The CDR3 DNA reads TGTGCCAGCAGCCACCTCGGGGCTTCCTACGAGCAGTACTTC.

This chain links TRBV5-8 with TRBJ1-2, with unresolved D. The CDR3 length is 11 residues. Trimming cost V 4 bases and J 5 bases, with 6 bases left between them. Germline CDR1 and CDR2: SGHTS and YDEGEE. The DNA of the CDR3 is TGTGCCAGCAGCAGAAGTTATGGCTACACCTTC. This codes for CASSRSYGYTF. The full variable domain, rest sourced from reference TRBV5-8 and TRBJ1-2, is EAGVTQSPTHLIKTRGQQATLRCSPISGHTSVYWYQQALGLGLQFLLWYDEGEERNRGNFPPRFSGRQFPNYSSELNVNALELEDSALYLCASSRSYGYTFGSGTRLTVV.

This clonotype was picked up many times. This chain joins TRBV12-3 or TRBV12-4 and TRBJ1-5, with D possibly matching TRBD1 (5 bases). V was cut by 5 bases and J by 7 bases, with 12 bases left in between. The length of the CDR3 is 13 residues. Here the CDR3 reads CASSGFGAQPQHF. CDR3 in DNA: TGTGCCAGCAGTGGCTTTGGGGCCCAGCCCCAGCATTTT.

In its sample, this clonotype was seen a few times. The chain links TRBV27 to TRBJ2-7; the D call may be TRBD1 or TRBD2 (7 bases each). V shed 3 bases and J shed 1 base, with 10 bases lying between them. The germline CDR1 and CDR2 sequences are MNHEY and SMNVEV (reference sequence). The CDR3 sequence is 14 residues long. DNA for the CDR3: TGTGCCAGCAGTTTCAGGGGGGGATCCTACGAGCAGTACTTC. Translation gives CASSFRGGSYEQYF.

The rearrangement links TRBV10-3 to TRBJ2-5; TRBD1 aligns across 12 bases. The V and J ends lost 4 bases and 3 bases, in that order; junction bases with no gene match: 3. Germline-derived CDR1 and CDR2 are ENHRY and SYGVKD. The length of the CDR3 is 15 residues. CDR3 loop: CAISVGTGGEETQYF. The CDR3 DNA sequence: TGTGCCATCAGTGTCGGGACAGGGGGCGAAGAGACCCAGTACTTC.

This clonotype was found a few times. The CDR3 spells CSVEDSLTQNYGYTF. The CDR3 nucleotides are TGCAGCGTTGAAGATTCCCTCACCCAGAACTATGGCTACACCTTC. The V gene is TRBV29-1, the J gene TRBJ1-2; D not resolved. CDR1 SQVTM and CDR2 ANQGSEA come from the germline V gene. Between the trimmed V and J ends, which lost 0 bases and 2 bases, there was a span of 13 bases. The length of the CDR3 is 15 residues.

The chain employs TRBV12-3 or TRBV12-4 and TRBJ2-2; D uncertain. The CDR3 contains 14 residues. V shed 6 bases and J shed 0 bases, with 8 bases lying between them. The CDR3 loop is CASSKVPNTGELFF. The CDR3 DNA reads TGTGCCAGCAGCAAGGTTCCGAACACCGGGGAGCTGTTTTTT.

This chain connects TRBV27 to TRBJ2-1; D uncertain. V lost 5 bases and J lost 7, with 6 bases in between. The CDR3 is made up of 11 amino acids. The germline gives CDR1 MNHEY, CDR2 SMNVEV (reference sequence). The CDR3: CASSQRNEQFF. Here the CDR3 DNA reads TGTGCCAGCAGTCAGAGGAATGAGCAGTTCTTC.

The CDR3 DNA sequence: TGTGCCAGCTCCTTCCCCTCTAGCGGTGCCACCGGGGAGCTGTTTTTT. Its translation is CASSFPSSGATGELFF. J is TRBJ2-2 and V is TRBV12-3 or TRBV12-4; TRBD2 matches 7 bases. The CDR3 is made up of 16 amino acids. Trimming removed 8 bases from V and 4 bases from J; junction bases left unmatched: 13.

This clonotype was detected a few times. The J gene is TRBJ1-6, the V gene TRBV27; D unclear. Germline CDR1 and CDR2: MNHEY and SMNVEV (reference sequence). The CDR3 covers 13 residues. The V end was cut by 4 bases, the J end by 7 bases, with 8 bases between. CDR3 protein: CASSSLWNSPLHF. As DNA, the CDR3 is TGTGCCAGCAGTTCCTTATGGAATTCACCCCTCCACTTT.

This rearrangement joins TRBV4-2 to TRBJ2-7; D may be TRBD1 (7 bases). Germline assignment: CDR1 LGHNA and CDR2 YNFKEQ. The V end was cut by 4 bases, the J end by 0 bases, with 19 bases between. The CDR3 totals 17 residues. The CDR3 coding sequence is TGTGCCAGCAGCCCAGATGGAGGGGGCGATATCTCCTACGAGCAGTACTTC. It is translated as CASSPDGGGDISYEQYF.

This clonotype was counted between two and nine times. V gene TRBV2 combines with J gene TRBJ2-1; 13 bases align to TRBD2. Trimming took 6 bases from V and 7 from J; bases not matched to a gene: 9. The CDR3 length is 16 residues. CDR1 and CDR2 from the germline V gene are SNHLY and FYNNEI. The CDR3 is CASSQTSGGARNEQFF. Here the CDR3 DNA reads TGTGCCAGCAGCCAAACTAGCGGGGGGGCTCGGAATGAGCAGTTCTTC.

This clonotype was seen more than once but under ten times. The chain combines TRBV30 with TRBJ2-2; D possibly corresponds to TRBD1 (5 bases). CDR3 length: 14 amino acids. Germline V gives CDR1 GTSNPN, CDR2 SVGIG (reference sequence). Deletions cut 0 bases from V and 7 bases from J, with 12 bases between. CDR3 sequence reads: CAWSVMGLGGELFF. As DNA, the CDR3 is TGTGCCTGGAGTGTCATGGGGCTGGGCGGGGAGCTGTTTTTT.

J is TRBJ1-4 and V is TRBV4-2; a weak D match, TRBD1 (5 bases). V lost 1 base and J lost 8, with 17 bases in between. This CDR3 comprises 16 residues. The germline CDR1 and CDR2 sequences are LGHNA and YNFKEQ. CDR3 loop: CASSQGNVGDEEKLFF. In DNA form, the CDR3 reads TGTGCCAGCAGCCAAGGCAACGTGGGGGACGAAGAAAAACTGTTTTTT.

This rearrangement joins TRBV2 to TRBJ2-2; 12 bases match TRBD2. This CDR3 spans 21 amino acids. CDR1 and CDR2 from the germline V gene are SNHLY and FYNNEI. V was clipped by 6 bases and J by 5 bases; unmatched bases: 22. The CDR3 protein is CASSHPIDASSGGAETGELFF. The DNA for the CDR3 is TGTGCCAGCAGCCATCCAATCGACGCCTCTAGCGGGGGGGCGGAAACCGGGGAGCTGTTTTTT.

This clonotype showed up just a few times. The CDR3 DNA follows: TGTGCCAGCAGTCGGGTGGGGGACTCCCCCCTCCAAGAGACCCAGTACTTC. It encodes CASSRVGDSPLQETQYF. The chain recombines TRBV7-9 with TRBJ2-5; TRBD2 might be the D (6 bases). This CDR3 is built from 17 residues. Trimming removed 6 bases at V and 1 base at J, with 21 bases between. The germline gives CDR1 SEHNR, CDR2 FQNEAQ (reference sequence).

The V and J genes are TRBV2 and TRBJ1-2; possible D gene TRBD1, 5 bases. Germline loops: CDR1 SNHLY, CDR2 FYNNEI. The CDR3 totals 13 residues. V was clipped by 3 bases and J by 0 bases, with 5 bases between them. The CDR3 reads CASSDRANYGYTF. CDR3 DNA: TGTGCCAGCAGTGACAGGGCTAACTATGGCTACACCTTC.

Many counts were recorded for this clonotype. The CDR3 DNA sequence: TGTGCCAGCAGTTTACCCAGCTCCTACGAGCAGTACTTC. Encoded protein: CASSLPSSYEQYF. The rearrangement uses TRBV12-3 or TRBV12-4 and TRBJ2-7; D unresolved. This CDR3 contains 13 residues. V lost 2 bases and J 0 bases, leaving 5 bases between the germline ends.

This rearrangement joins TRBV7-9 to TRBJ2-7; D may match TRBD1 or TRBD2 (5 bases each). The ends were cut back, 3 bases at V and 3 bases at J, with 12 bases in the middle. The CDR3 has 14 residues. The germline gives CDR1 SEHNR, CDR2 FQNEAQ (reference sequence). The CDR3 loop reads CASSFPGPIYEQYF. The CDR3 DNA reads TGTGCCAGCAGCTTTCCGGGGCCAATCTACGAGCAGTACTTC.